This T cell receptor beta chain is drawn from a study of graft-versus-host responses after intestinal transplantation. Overall study: Each transplant was multivisceral, liver-intestinal, or isolated intestinal.

About this clone: Its target is unknown.

This CDR3 region has 15 residues. The V gene end was trimmed by 2 bases and the J gene end by 6 bases; junction bases not matched to a gene: 7. The germline CDR1 and CDR2 sequences are SGDLS and YYNGEE. The data were produced by immunoSEQ multiplex PCR, yet TCRdb's version contains in-frame clones alone and is incomplete. The sample carries tens of thousands of clones, about nine tenths recorded once. Source: unstimulated CD4+ T cells sorted from spleen or lymph node cells, taken before intestinal transplant. The chain combines TRBV9 with TRBJ2-1, with 8 bases matching TRBD2. The receptor's source is a human donor who received an intestinal transplant. CDR3 in DNA: TGTGCCAGCAGCGTCGTCAGGACTAGCACCAATGAGCAGTTCTTC. This codes for CASSVVRTSTNEQFF.